This T cell receptor beta chain is drawn from a study of tumor-infiltrating lymphocytes in primary liver carcinoma. Study-wide context: The tumors ranged from about 4 to 10 cm across and fell within stage T1-T3 N0M0. Samples yielded about 3.65 to 8 million productive TCRbeta reads, similar across tissue types.

Unsorted bulk tissue (roughly 19-31 mg) underwent RNA and DNA co-extraction. With regard to this clonotype: This may be a read error: a much more frequent sequence differs by one nucleotide.

A constant-region primer served to make TCR beta cDNA from roughly 540 ng total RNA. Investigators got TCR beta libraries out of three nested multiplex PCR rounds, done with slightly modified ARM-PCR. TCRdb reanalysed the multiplex PCR reads using MiXCR and keeps one entry per CDR3 protein. This table holds about 120,000 distinct CDR3 sequences, roughly 75% found once. The sequenced sample was tumor-adjacent normal liver tissue. The sequence was collected from a woman between 55 and 75 years old with primary liver carcinoma and hepatitis B virus infection.

CDR3 region: CASSLAADQETQYF. CDR3 sequence (DNA): TGTGCCAGCAGCTTGGCAGCGGATCAAGAGACCCAGTACTTC. This chain uses TRBV5-6 with TRBJ2-5, with TRBD2 as a possible D gene (5 bases). Looked up from germline, CDR1 is SGHDT and CDR2 is YYEEEE. V gave up 0 bases and J gave up 2 bases, with 8 bases separating them. This CDR3 spans 14 amino acids.